This entry describes one T cell receptor beta chain. The V gene's germline CDR1 is SGHRS and CDR2 YFSETQ. This CDR3 contains 15 residues. Losses at the gene ends were 2 bases for V and 0 bases for J; bases not matched to a gene: 1. TCRdb's copy holds only in-frame clones and misses some; the assay was immunoSEQ multiplex PCR. The sample shows 170,000 or so clones, just over 85% of them seen only once. The sample belongs to a study of blood T cell repertoires in COVID-19. The specimen sequenced was PBMCs or T cells enriched from blood (not recorded which). This chain connects TRBV5-1 to TRBJ2-7; 11 bases are a match to TRBD2. The TCR was taken from a young woman who had recovered from COVID-19. The CDR3 coding sequence is TGCGCCAGCAGCTTTACTAGCGGGGGCTCCTACGAGCAGTACTTC. This encodes CASSFTSGGSYEQYF.